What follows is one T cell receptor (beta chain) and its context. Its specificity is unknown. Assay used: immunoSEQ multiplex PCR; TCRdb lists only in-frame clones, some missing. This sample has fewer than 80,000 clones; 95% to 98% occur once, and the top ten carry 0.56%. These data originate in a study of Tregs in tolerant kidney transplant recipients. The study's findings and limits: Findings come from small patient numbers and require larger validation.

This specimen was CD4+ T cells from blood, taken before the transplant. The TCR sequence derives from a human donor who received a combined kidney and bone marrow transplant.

The CDR3 DNA sequence: TGTGCCAGCAGTGAATCGGGGGGGATGGGCAATCAGCCCCAGCATTTT. Protein product: CASSESGGMGNQPQHF. The chain employs TRBV25-1 and TRBJ1-5; maybe TRBD1 (5 bases). Germline CDR1 is MGHDK and CDR2 is SYGVNS. Trimming shortened V by 1 base and J by 2 bases, and 12 bases separated the two germline ends. This CDR3 spans 16 amino acids. The complete variable domain, with remaining parts taken from reference TRBV25-1 and TRBJ1-5, reads EADIYQTPRYLVIGTGKKITLECSQTMGHDKMYWYQQDPGMELHLIHYSYGVNSTEKGDLSSESTVSRIRTEHFPLTLESARPSHTSQYLCASSESGGMGNQPQHFGDGTRLSIL.